Below, 22 T cell receptor beta chains from the same sample are listed, as sequenced in a study of naive and memory T cell subsets. The library had UMIs added by 3' ligation of an oligonucleotide to TCR cDNA. The SP2 primer and nested alpha and beta constant region primers amplified ligated cDNA in four rounds. TCRdb redid the calling of the 5' RACE reads with MiXCR, one entry per CDR3 protein. Among about 62,000 distinct CDR3 sequences listed, more than 6.5% were seen once. Receptors originate from a female donor in good health.

The sample holds a few counts of this clonotype. The J gene is TRBJ1-2, the V gene TRBV28; no clear D. CDR1 and CDR2 from the germline V gene are MDHEN and SYDVKM. The ends were cut back, 3 bases at V and 4 bases at J, with 12 bases in the middle. The CDR3 covers 14 residues. The CDR3 is CASSFSGEGYGYTF. The CDR3 region has the DNA TGTGCCAGCAGTTTCAGTGGGGAGGGCTATGGCTACACCTTC.

In its sample, this clonotype was seen many times. V usage is TRBV30 and J usage is TRBJ1-1; D not certain. CDR3 size: 13 residues. The V end lost 0 bases, the J end lost 1 base, and 6 bases lay between the germline ends. Per the germline V gene, CDR1 is GTSNPN and CDR2 is SVGIG (reference sequence). The CDR3 loop reads CAWSVGQNTEAFF. The CDR3 nucleotides read TGTGCCTGGAGTGTAGGGCAGAACACTGAAGCTTTCTTT.

V is TRBV12-3 or TRBV12-4 and J is TRBJ2-6, with no clear D. CDR3 length equals 14 residues. V was pared by 5 bases and J by 1 base, with 6 bases between. The CDR3 sequence: CASSPKSGANVLTF. The CDR3, as DNA: TGTGCCAGCAGTCCCAAGTCTGGGGCCAACGTCCTGACTTTC.

This clonotype was detected ten times or more. In DNA, the CDR3 is TGTGCCAGCAGGCAGGGCGGCACTGAAGCTTTCTTT. Translation gives CASRQGGTEAFF. The V gene is TRBV27, the J gene TRBJ1-1; a weak D match, TRBD1 (5 bases). The CDR3 runs to 12 residues. V was shortened by 6 bases and J by 4 bases, with 9 bases between the two germline ends. Per germline, CDR1 MNHEY and CDR2 SMNVEV (reference sequence).

The chain has TRBV20-1 and TRBJ1-5; D is unresolved. Germline assignment: CDR1 DFQATT and CDR2 SNEGSKA (reference sequence). Trimming cost V 4 bases and J 3 bases, with 13 bases left between them. The CDR3 runs 14 residues. CDR3 loop: CSATTGGFNQPQHF. The DNA of the CDR3 is TGCAGTGCTACCACGGGAGGGTTCAATCAGCCCCAGCATTTT.

The chain uses TRBV19 and TRBJ1-1; TRBD1 is a possible D gene (5 bases). The CDR3 loop spans 12 amino acids. V was shortened by 2 bases and J by 11 bases, with 12 bases between the two germline ends. The germline gives CDR1 LNHDA, CDR2 SQIVND (reference sequence). CDR3 region: CASSISQGFAFF. The CDR3 nucleotides read TGTGCCAGTAGTATATCTCAGGGTTTCGCTTTCTTT.

This clonotype occurred a few times. This rearrangement joins TRBV24-1 to TRBJ2-1, with 7 positions matching TRBD1. In germline, CDR1 is KGHDR, CDR2 SFDVKD. The ends lost 6 bases at V and 7 bases at J; junction bases unmatched: 8. CDR3 length: 14 residues. CDR3 sequence: CATSSKGAWNEQFF. The CDR3 bases are TGTGCCACCAGTAGTAAGGGGGCTTGGAATGAGCAGTTCTTC.

A few counts support this clonotype. CDR3: CSVESGQKYTEAFF. The DNA for the CDR3 is TGCAGCGTTGAATCGGGACAGAAGTACACTGAAGCTTTCTTT. The chain combines TRBV29-1 with TRBJ1-1, with 7 nucleotides matching TRBD1. This CDR3 has 14 residues. Trimming cost V 2 bases and J 3 bases; bases outside gene matches: 6. The germline CDR1 and CDR2 sequences are SQVTM and ANQGSEA.

The gene calls are TRBV6-2 or TRBV6-3 and TRBJ2-5, with 15 bases matching TRBD2. The J segment lost 4 bases and the V segment lost 6 bases, leaving 3 bases of the junction unmatched. The CDR3 extends over 15 amino acids. The germline CDR1 and CDR2 sequences are MNHEY and SVGEGT. The CDR3 DNA is TGTGCCAGCAGGAGGGGACTAGCGGGGGGAGAGACCCAGTACTTC. Amino acids: CASRRGLAGGETQYF.

V gene TRBV29-1 combines with J gene TRBJ2-5, with a weak D call TRBD1 (5 bases). Trimming removed 0 bases from V and 5 bases from J, with 13 bases in between. The CDR3 extends over 14 amino acids. CDR1 SQVTM and CDR2 ANQGSEA come from the germline V gene. The CDR3 sequence: CSVEDLKGQETQYF. The CDR3 coding sequence is TGCAGCGTTGAAGATTTGAAGGGGCAGGAGACCCAGTACTTC. Together with reference TRBV29-1 and TRBJ2-5, the CDR3 gives the full variable domain: SAVISQKPSRDICQRGTSLTIQCQVDSQVTMMFWYRQQPGQSLTLIATANQGSEATYESGFVIDKFPISRPNLTFSTLTVSNMSPEDSSIYLCSVEDLKGQETQYFGPGTRLLVL.

In this sample, this clonotype turned up a few times. The DNA of the CDR3 is TGTGCCAGCAGTTTTGGGGGGCTCCGACTCTCTGGGGCCAACGTCCTGACTTTC. Amino acids: CASSFGGLRLSGANVLTF. The chain links TRBV12-3 or TRBV12-4 to TRBJ2-6; either TRBD1 or TRBD2 may supply D (6 bases each). CDR3 size: 18 residues. Trimming removed 3 bases at V and 0 bases at J, with 15 bases between.

This clonotype showed up many times. This sequence joins TRBV7-2 and TRBJ2-1; D perhaps matches TRBD2 (5 bases). Looked up from germline, CDR1 is SGHTA and CDR2 is FQGNSA. V was clipped by 2 bases and J by 7 bases, with 12 bases between them. The CDR3 sequence is 14 residues long. In DNA, the CDR3 is TGTGCCAGCAGCTTAAAACGGGATAGAAATGAGCAGTTCTTC. Translating it yields CASSLKRDRNEQFF. Full variable domain (missing parts from reference TRBV7-2 and TRBJ2-1): GAGVSQSPSNKVTEKGKDVELRCDPISGHTALYWYRQSLGQGLEFLIYFQGNSAPDKSGLPSDRFSAERTGGSVSTLTIQRTQQEDSAVYLCASSLKRDRNEQFFGPGTRLTVL.

This clonotype was observed a handful of times. The V gene is TRBV20-1, the J gene TRBJ1-1; D uncertain. This CDR3 region has 11 residues. V shed 0 bases and J shed 5 bases, with 4 bases lying between them. Germline-derived CDR1 and CDR2 are DFQATT and SNEGSKA (reference sequence). The CDR3 sequence: CSAREETEAFF. CDR3 bases: TGCAGTGCTAGAGAGGAGACTGAAGCTTTCTTT.

This chain uses TRBV7-9 with TRBJ2-7; TRBD1 agrees at 9 bases. Trimming took 5 bases from V and 4 from J; bases not matched to a gene: 6. The CDR3 is 14 residues long. Germline values: CDR1 SEHNR, CDR2 FQNEAQ (reference sequence). The CDR3 DNA follows: TGTGCCAGCAGCCCCTCTGGACAGGGGTACGAGCAGTACTTC. This codes for CASSPSGQGYEQYF.

The table lists this clonotype with a few counts. This chain links TRBV25-1 with TRBJ2-1; D is undetermined. The CDR3 runs to 16 residues. Germline V lookup: CDR1 MGHDK, CDR2 SYGVNS. V was pared by 1 base and J by 5 bases, with 15 bases between. CDR3 sequence: CASSEFGYSVDNEQFF. DNA for the CDR3: TGTGCCAGCAGTGAATTCGGATACAGTGTTGACAATGAGCAGTTCTTC.

This clonotype was seen a handful of times. This chain uses TRBV20-1 with TRBJ2-1, with TRBD2 identical over 9 bases. The CDR3 length is 16 residues. V gave up 0 bases and J gave up 7 bases; unmatched junction bases: 10. Germline V gene sequence: CDR1 DFQATT, CDR2 SNEGSKA (reference sequence). Written as DNA, the CDR3 is TGCAGTGCTAGAGAGCCTTGGGCGGGGGGGCCTAATGAGCAGTTCTTC. Protein product: CSAREPWAGGPNEQFF.

Only a few counts were recorded for this clonotype. The chain is built from TRBV5-5 and TRBJ1-4, with a tentative D call TRBD1 (5 bases). The ends were cut back, 3 bases at V and 4 bases at J, with 10 bases in the middle. The length of the CDR3 is 14 residues. Germline CDR1 is SGHKS and CDR2 is YYEKEE (reference sequence). The CDR3 DNA reads TGTGCCAGCAGCTCCGGGGGGGGTAATGAAAAACTGTTTTTT. Translating gives CASSSGGGNEKLFF.

This clonotype has ten or more counts. V gene TRBV7-3 combines with J gene TRBJ1-1; 8 nucleotides match TRBD1. This CDR3 is 15 amino acids long. Germline values: CDR1 SGHTA, CDR2 FQGTGA. V was pared by 4 bases and J by 4 bases, with 8 bases of the junction left unmatched. The CDR3 reads CASSSSDRAVTEAFF. DNA for the CDR3: TGTGCCAGCAGCTCCTCGGACAGGGCGGTCACTGAAGCTTTCTTT.

This chain connects TRBV5-1 to TRBJ2-2; D not certain. Germline V gene sequence: CDR1 SGHRS, CDR2 YFSETQ. V shed 0 bases and J shed 4 bases, with 7 bases lying between them. The CDR3 is made up of 14 amino acids. DNA for the CDR3: TGCGCCAGCAGCTTGGCCGGATTCACCGGGGAGCTGTTTTTT. It specifies CASSLAGFTGELFF. Using reference TRBV5-1 and TRBJ2-2 for the parts outside the CDR3, the full variable domain is KAGVTQTPRYLIKTRGQQVTLSCSPISGHRSVSWYQQTPGQGLQFLFEYFSETQRNKGNFPGRFSGRQFSNSRSEMNVSTLELGDSALYLCASSLAGFTGELFFGEGSRLTVL.

J is TRBJ1-2 and V is TRBV4-1; D remains ambiguous. The CDR3 runs to 13 residues. Trimming removed 1 base at V and 0 bases at J, with 3 bases between. Germline loops: CDR1 MGHRA, CDR2 YSYEKL. This CDR3 is CASSQVSNYGYTF. CDR3 coding DNA: TGCGCCAGCAGCCAAGTCTCTAACTATGGCTACACCTTC.

In its sample, this clonotype was seen a few times. The rearrangement joins TRBV20-1 to TRBJ2-7; D might be TRBD2 (6 bases). Between the trimmed V and J ends, which lost 0 bases and 3 bases, there was a span of 18 bases. CDR1 DFQATT and CDR2 SNEGSKA come from the germline V gene (reference sequence). The CDR3 totals 16 residues. The CDR3 region is CSARDLFRDLHYEQYF. The CDR3, as DNA: TGCAGTGCTAGAGATCTTTTCAGGGACTTACACTACGAGCAGTACTTC.

The chain combines TRBV9 with TRBJ2-7; D gene ambiguous. The germline CDR1 and CDR2 sequences are SGDLS and YYNGEE. The CDR3 has 17 residues. V gave up 3 bases and J gave up 2 bases, with 21 bases separating them. CDR3 DNA sequence: TGTGCCAGCAGCGCAGACCCGACCGACGGGTCTGCCTACGAGCAGTACTTC. Its protein is CASSADPTDGSAYEQYF. Drawing the rest from reference TRBV9 and TRBJ2-7, the complete variable domain is DSGVTQTPKHLITATGQRVTLRCSPRSGDLSVYWYQQSLDQGLQFLIQYYNGEERAKGNILERFSAQQFPDLHSELNLSSLELGDSALYFCASSADPTDGSAYEQYFGPGTRLTVT.